Here is one T cell receptor beta chain with its context. The same CDR3 also results from other DNA sequences found in this sample. Libraries were prepared by immunoSEQ multiplex PCR; TCRdb keeps only in-frame clonotypes and omits some of them. The sample has 2 million to 2.5 million clones, 80% to 95% seen once. These data belong to a study of shared clonotypes between healthy human individuals. The CDR3 consists of 11 residues. Germline V gives CDR1 MDHEN, CDR2 SYDVKM. V gave up 5 bases and J gave up 5 bases, with 7 bases separating them. Donors comprised healthy HIV-negative adults lacking recent acute infections or vaccinations.

The chain carries TRBV28 and TRBJ2-7; D is undetermined. The sample taken for sequencing was naive CD4+ T cells from PBMCs. Subset reported: CD45RA+ positively selected. This clonotype was obtained from a man aged 18 to 29 in good health. Some clones in this sample may be carry-over from other donors' samples. CDR3 amino acids: CASSLLNEQYF. CDR3 nucleotides: TGTGCCAGCAGTCTTCTGAACGAGCAGTACTTC.